This T cell receptor beta chain was captured by sequencing in a study of metastatic and nonmetastatic thyroid tumors. With 6 bases clipped from V and 2 bases from J, the junction kept 7 bases outside the gene matches. From germline, CDR1 is MDHEN and CDR2 SYDVKM. CDR3 length: 16 residues. TCRdb re-clonotyped the PCR reads via MiXCR. The data contain roughly 18,000 clones, approximately 35% of them singletons. A few counts support this clone. Thyroid surgery was performed in patients who had received no treatment beforehand. The specimen was tumor tissue. The TCR sequence derives from a female donor with papillary thyroid cancer or a benign thyroid nodule (not recorded which). Some clones in this sample may be carry-over from other donors' samples. This sequence joins TRBV28 and TRBJ2-1; TRBD2 aligns across 10 bases. CDR3 DNA sequence: TGTGCCAGCAGGTCCGATAGCGGGGGGCCCTACAATGAGCAGTTCTTC. This sequence encodes CASRSDSGGPYNEQFF.